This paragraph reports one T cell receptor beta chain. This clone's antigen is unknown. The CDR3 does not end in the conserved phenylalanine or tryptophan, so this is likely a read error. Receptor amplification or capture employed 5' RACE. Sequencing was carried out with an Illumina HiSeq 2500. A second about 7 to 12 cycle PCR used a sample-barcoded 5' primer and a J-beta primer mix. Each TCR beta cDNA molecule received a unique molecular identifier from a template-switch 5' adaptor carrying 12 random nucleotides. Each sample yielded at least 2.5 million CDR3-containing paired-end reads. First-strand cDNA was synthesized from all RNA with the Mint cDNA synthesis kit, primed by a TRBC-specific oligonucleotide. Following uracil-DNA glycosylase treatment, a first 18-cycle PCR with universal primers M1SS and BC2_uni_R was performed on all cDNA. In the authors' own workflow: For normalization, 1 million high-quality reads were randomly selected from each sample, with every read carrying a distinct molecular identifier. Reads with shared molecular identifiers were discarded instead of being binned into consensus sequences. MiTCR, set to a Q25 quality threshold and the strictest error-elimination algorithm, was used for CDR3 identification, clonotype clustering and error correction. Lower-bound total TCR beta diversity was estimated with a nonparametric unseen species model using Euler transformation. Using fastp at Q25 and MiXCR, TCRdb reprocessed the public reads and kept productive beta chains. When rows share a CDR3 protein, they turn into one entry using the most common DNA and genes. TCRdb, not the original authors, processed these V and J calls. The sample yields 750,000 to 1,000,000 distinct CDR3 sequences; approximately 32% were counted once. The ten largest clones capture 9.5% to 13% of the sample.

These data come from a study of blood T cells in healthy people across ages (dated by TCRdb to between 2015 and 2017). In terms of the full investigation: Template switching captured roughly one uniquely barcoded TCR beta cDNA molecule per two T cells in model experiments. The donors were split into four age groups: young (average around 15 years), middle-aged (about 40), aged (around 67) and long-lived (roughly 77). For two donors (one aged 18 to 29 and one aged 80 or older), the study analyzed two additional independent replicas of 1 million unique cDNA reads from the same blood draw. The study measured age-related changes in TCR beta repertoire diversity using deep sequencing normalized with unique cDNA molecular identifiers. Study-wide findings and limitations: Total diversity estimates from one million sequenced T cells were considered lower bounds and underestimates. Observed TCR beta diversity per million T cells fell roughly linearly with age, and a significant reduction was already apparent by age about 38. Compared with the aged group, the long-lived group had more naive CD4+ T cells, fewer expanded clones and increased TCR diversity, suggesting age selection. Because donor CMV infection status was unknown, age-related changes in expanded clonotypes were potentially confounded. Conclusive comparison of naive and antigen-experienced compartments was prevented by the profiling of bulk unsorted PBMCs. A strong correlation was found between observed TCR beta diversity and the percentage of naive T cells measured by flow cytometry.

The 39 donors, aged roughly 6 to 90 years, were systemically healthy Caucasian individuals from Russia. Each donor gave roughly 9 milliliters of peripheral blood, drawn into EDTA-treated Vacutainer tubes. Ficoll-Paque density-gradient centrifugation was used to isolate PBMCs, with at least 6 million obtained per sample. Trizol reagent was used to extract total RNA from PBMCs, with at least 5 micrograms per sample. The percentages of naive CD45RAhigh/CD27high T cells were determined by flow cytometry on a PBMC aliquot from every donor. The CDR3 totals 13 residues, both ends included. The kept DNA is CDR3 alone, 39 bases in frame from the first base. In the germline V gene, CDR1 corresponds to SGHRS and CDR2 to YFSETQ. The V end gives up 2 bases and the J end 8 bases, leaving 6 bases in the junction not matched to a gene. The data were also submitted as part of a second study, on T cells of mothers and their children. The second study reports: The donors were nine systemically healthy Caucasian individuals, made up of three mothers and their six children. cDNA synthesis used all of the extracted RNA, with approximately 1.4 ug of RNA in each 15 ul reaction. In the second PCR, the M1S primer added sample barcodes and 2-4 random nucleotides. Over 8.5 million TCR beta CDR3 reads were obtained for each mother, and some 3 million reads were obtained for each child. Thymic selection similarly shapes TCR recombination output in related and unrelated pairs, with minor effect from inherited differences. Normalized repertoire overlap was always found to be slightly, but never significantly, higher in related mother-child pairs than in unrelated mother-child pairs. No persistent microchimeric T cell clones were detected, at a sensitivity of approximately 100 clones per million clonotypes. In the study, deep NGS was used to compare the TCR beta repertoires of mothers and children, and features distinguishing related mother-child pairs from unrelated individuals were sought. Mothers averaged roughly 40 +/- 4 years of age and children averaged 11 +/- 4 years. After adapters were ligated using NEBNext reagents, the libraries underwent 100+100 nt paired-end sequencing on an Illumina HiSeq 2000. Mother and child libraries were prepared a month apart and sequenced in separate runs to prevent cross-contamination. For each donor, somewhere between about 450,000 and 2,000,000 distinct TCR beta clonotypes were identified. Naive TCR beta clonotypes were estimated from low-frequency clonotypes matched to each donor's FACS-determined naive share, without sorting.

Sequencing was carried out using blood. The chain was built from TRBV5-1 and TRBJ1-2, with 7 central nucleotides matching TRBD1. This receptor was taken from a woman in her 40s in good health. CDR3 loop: CASSFLTGEGYTC. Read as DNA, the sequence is TGCGCCAGCAGCTTTTTAACAGGGGAGGGCTACACCTGC.